This entry is about one TCR beta chain. The CDR3 totals 12 residues. V lost 7 bases and J lost 2, with 8 bases in between. Germline loops: CDR1 MGHRA, CDR2 YSYEKL. Authors' analysis steps: Counts of nucleated cells, estimated from reference gene primer amplification, were obtained. The assay was immunoSEQ multiplex PCR, and TCRdb's table has in-frame clones only and misses some. Clonal size and the V and J genes are those of that table, whereas D and trimming came from the DNA. This sample has about 87,000 clones, with 70% to 90% found just once. These data come from a study of blood T cell repertoires in COVID-19. Study at large: The origin of the acute and convalescent COVID-19 samples was the United States, Italy and Spain. From T cells, B-cell-depleted T cells, or PBMCs came the material, which was cDNA or gDNA.

This chain links TRBV4-1 with TRBJ1-1; D is undetermined. The TCR originated in a middle-aged man with acute or convalescent COVID-19. Sequencing input: peripheral blood. The CDR3 sequence: CASKNTNTEAFF. CDR3 bases: TGCGCCAGCAAAAACACAAACACTGAAGCTTTCTTT.